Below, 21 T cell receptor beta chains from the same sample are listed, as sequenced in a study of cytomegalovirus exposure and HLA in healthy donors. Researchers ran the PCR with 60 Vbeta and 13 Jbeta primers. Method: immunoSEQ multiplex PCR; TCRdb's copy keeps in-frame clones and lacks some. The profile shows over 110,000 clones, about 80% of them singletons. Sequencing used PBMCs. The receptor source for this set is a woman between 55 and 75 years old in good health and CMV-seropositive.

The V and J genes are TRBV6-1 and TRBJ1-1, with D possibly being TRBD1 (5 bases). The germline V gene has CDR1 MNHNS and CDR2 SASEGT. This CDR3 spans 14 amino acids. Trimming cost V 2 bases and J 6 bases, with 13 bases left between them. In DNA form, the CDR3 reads TGTGCCAGCAGTGAATTACGCCAGGGCTCTGAAGCTTTCTTT. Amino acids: CASSELRQGSEAFF.

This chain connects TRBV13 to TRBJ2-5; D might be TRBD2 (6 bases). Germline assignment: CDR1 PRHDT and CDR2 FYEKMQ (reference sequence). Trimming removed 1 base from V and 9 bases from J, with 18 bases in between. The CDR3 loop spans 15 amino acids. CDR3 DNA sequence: TGTGCCAGCAGCTTAGAGTTAACCCCCCGCGGGGCCCAGTACTTC. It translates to CASSLELTPRGAQYF.

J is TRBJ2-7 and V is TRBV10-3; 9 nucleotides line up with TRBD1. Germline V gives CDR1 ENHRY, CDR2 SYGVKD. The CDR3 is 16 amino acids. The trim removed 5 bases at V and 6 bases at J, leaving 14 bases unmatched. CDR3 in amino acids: CAISPGQGSALREQYF. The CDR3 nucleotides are TGTGCCATCAGTCCGGGACAGGGTTCTGCCCTCCGCGAGCAGTACTTC.

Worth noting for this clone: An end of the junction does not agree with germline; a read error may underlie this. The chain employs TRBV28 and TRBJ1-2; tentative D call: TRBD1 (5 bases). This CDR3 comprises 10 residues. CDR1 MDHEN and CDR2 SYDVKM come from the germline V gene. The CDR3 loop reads CASKRQFPSF. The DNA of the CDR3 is TGTGCCAGCAAGCGACAGTTCCCTTCCTTC.

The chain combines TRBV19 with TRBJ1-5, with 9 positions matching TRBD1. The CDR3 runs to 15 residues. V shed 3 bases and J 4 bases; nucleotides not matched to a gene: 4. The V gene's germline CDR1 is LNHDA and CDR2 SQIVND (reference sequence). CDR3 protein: CASSMMTGGNQPQHF. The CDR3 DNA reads TGTGCCAGTAGTATGATGACAGGGGGGAATCAGCCCCAGCATTTT.

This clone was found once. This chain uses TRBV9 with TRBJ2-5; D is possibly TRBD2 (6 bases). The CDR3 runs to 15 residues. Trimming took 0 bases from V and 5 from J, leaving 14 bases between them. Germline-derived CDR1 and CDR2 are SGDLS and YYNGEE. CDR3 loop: CASSVAGDGRETQYF. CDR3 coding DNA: TGTGCCAGCAGCGTAGCGGGGGACGGGCGGGAGACCCAGTACTTC. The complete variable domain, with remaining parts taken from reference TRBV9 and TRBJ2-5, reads DSGVTQTPKHLITATGQRVTLRCSPRSGDLSVYWYQQSLDQGLQFLIQYYNGEERAKGNILERFSAQQFPDLHSELNLSSLELGDSALYFCASSVAGDGRETQYFGPGTRLLVL.

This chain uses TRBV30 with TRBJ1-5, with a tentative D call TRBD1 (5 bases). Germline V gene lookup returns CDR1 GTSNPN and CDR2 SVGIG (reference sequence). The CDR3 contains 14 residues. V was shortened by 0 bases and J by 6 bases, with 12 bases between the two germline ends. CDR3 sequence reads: CAWSVKGAFQPQHF. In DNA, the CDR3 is TGTGCCTGGAGTGTAAAAGGGGCCTTTCAGCCCCAGCATTTT.

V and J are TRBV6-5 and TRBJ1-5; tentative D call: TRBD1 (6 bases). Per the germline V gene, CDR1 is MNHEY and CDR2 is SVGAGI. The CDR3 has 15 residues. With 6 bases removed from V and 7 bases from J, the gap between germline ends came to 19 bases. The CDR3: CASSSLGAQGQPQHF. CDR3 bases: TGTGCCAGCAGCTCCCTAGGGGCCCAGGGGCAGCCCCAGCATTTT.

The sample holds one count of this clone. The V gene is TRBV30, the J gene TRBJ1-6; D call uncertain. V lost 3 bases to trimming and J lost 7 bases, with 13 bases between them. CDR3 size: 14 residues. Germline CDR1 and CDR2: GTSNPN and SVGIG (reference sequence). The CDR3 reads CAWRGGALNSPLHF. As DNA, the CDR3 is TGTGCCTGGAGAGGAGGCGCCTTGAATTCACCCCTCCACTTT.

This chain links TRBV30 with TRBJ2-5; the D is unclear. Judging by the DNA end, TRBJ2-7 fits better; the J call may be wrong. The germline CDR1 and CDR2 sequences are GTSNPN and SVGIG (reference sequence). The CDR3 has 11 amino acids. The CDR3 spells CAWSPSYEQYF. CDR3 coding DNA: TGTGCCTGGAGTCCGTCCTACGAGCAGTACTTC.

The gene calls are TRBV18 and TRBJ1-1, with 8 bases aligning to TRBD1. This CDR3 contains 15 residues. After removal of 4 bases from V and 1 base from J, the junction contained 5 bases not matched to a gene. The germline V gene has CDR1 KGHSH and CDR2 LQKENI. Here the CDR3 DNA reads TGTGCCAGCTCACTTGGACAGGGAGAGAACACTGAAGCTTTCTTT. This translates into CASSLGQGENTEAFF.

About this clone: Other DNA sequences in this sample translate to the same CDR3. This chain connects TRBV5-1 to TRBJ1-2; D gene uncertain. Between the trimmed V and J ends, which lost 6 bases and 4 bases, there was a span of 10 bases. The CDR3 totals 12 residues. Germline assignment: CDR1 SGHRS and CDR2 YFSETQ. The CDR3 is CASKGTAYGYTF. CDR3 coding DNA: TGCGCCAGCAAAGGAACAGCCTATGGCTACACCTTC. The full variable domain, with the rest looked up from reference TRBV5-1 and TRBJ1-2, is KAGVTQTPRYLIKTRGQQVTLSCSPISGHRSVSWYQQTPGQGLQFLFEYFSETQRNKGNFPGRFSGRQFSNSRSEMNVSTLELGDSALYLCASKGTAYGYTFGSGTRLTVV.

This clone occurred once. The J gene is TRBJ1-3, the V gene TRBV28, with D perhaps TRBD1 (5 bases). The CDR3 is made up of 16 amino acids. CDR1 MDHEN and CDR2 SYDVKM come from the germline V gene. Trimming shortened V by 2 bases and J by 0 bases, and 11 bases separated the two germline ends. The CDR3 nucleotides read TGTGCCAGCAGTTTAGGCAGGGTAGGCTCTGGAAACACCATATATTTT. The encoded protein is CASSLGRVGSGNTIYF.

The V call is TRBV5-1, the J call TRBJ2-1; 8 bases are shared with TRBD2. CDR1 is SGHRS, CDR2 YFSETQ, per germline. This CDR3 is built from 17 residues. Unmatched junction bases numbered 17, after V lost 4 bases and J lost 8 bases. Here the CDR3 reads CASSRASRAGGGDEQFF. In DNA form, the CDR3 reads TGCGCCAGCAGCCGGGCCTCGAGGGCGGGAGGAGGCGATGAGCAGTTCTTC.

CDR3 loop: CATSREGGRAPNQPQHF. The CDR3 region has the DNA TGTGCCACCAGCAGAGAGGGAGGCAGGGCCCCCAATCAGCCCCAGCATTTT. V and J are TRBV15 and TRBJ1-5, with a possible D match to TRBD1 (5 bases). V gave up 0 bases and J gave up 3 bases, with 15 bases separating them. Germline CDR1 LNHNV, CDR2 YYDKDF (reference sequence). The CDR3 sequence is 17 residues long. The full variable domain, its missing parts supplied by reference TRBV15 and TRBJ1-5, is DAMVIQNPRYQVTQFGKPVTLSCSQTLNHNVMYWYQQKSSQAPKLLFHYYDKDFNNEADTPDNFQSRRPNTSFCFLDIRSPGLGDTAMYLCATSREGGRAPNQPQHFGDGTRLSIL.

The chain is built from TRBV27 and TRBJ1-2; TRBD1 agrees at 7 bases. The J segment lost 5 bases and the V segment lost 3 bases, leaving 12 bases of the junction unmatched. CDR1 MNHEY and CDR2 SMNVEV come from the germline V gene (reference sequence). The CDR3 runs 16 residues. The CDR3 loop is CASSLDGGGFLYGYTF. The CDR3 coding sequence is TGTGCCAGCAGTTTGGATGGAGGGGGCTTTCTGTATGGCTACACCTTC.

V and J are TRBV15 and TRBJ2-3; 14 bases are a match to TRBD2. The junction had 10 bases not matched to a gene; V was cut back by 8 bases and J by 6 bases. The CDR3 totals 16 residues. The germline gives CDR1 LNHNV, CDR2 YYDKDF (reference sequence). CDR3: CATAPGLAGVWDTQYF. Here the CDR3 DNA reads TGTGCCACCGCCCCGGGACTAGCGGGAGTTTGGGATACGCAGTATTTT.

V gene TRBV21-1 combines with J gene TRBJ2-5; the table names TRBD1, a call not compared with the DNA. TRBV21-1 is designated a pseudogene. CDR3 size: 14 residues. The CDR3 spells CASSNLQGGETQYF. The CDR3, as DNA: TGTGCCAGCAGCAACCTCCAAGGGGGAGAGACCCAGTACTTC.

The CDR3 sequence is CASSPHQPTGSDGYTF. The CDR3 DNA is TGCGCCAGCAGCCCACACCAACCCACAGGGTCGGACGGCTACACCTTC. The V and J genes are TRBV4-1 and TRBJ1-2; the D gene is possibly TRBD1 (6 bases). Germline V CDR1 and CDR2: MGHRA, YSYEKL. V was trimmed by 4 bases and J by 8 bases, leaving 23 bases between them. The CDR3 is 16 residues long.

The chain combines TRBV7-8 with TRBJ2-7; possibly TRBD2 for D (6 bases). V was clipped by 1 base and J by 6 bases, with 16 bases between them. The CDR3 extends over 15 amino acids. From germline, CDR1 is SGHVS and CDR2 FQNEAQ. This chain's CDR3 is CASSLEGGPLSEQYF. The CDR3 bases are TGTGCCAGCAGCTTAGAGGGAGGCCCCCTCAGCGAGCAGTACTTC. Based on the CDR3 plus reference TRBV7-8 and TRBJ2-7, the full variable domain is GAGVSQSPRYKVAKRGQDVALRCDPISGHVSLFWYQQALGQGPEFLTYFQNEAQLDKSGLPSDRFFAERPEGSVSTLKIQRTQQEDSAVYLCASSLEGGPLSEQYFGPGTRLTVT.

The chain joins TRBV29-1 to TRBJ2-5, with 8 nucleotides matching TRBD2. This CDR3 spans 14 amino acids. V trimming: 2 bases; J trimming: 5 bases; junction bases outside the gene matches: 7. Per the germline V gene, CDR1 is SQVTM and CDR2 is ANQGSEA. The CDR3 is CSVEPGLGRETQYF. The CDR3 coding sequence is TGCAGCGTTGAACCGGGACTAGGGAGGGAGACCCAGTACTTC.